These T cell receptor beta chains were read from a single sample in a study of human T cells and chemical hapten exposure. TCRdb recomputed calls from the RACE reads with MiXCR, one row per CDR3 protein. The profile covers some 81,000 distinct CDR3 sequences, with around 10% appearing a single time and about 1.6% taken by the ten largest. The specimen was whole blood, collected in connection with sensitization to the hapten diphenylcyclopropenone (DPC). Receptor source: a man aged 18-30 years with alopecia areata. Some clones in this sample may be carry-over from other donors' samples. Each CDR3 is given with its conserved first and last residue. Each record gives: clone size, V gene, D gene, J gene, CDR3 DNA, CDR3 protein. A D gene is named only where the DNA matches it firmly. Clone sizes are given selectively: once, few, many, or a class where the clone is expanded.

few	TRBV28	NA	TRBJ1-3	TGTGCCAGCAGTTTCCGTGGGTATGGAAACACCATATATTTT	CASSFRGYGNTIYF
many	TRBV25-1	TRBD1	TRBJ2-7	TGTGCCAGCAGTGCCCAGGGGGCCCACTACGAGCAGTACTTC	CASSAQGAHYEQYF
many	TRBV29-1	NA	TRBJ1-1	TGCACCATCACGATGAACACTGAAGCTTTCTTT	CTITMNTEAFF
few	TRBV6-5	NA	TRBJ2-5	TGTGCCAGCAGTCCGCAGGGTTTTAGAGCGGAGACCCAGTACTTC	CASSPQGFRAETQYF
many	TRBV10-2	NA	TRBJ1-2	TGCGCCAGCAGGTCAGACTATAACTATGGCTACACCTTC	CASRSDYNYGYTF
many	TRBV20-1	TRBD2	TRBJ2-1	TGCAGTGCCCCTCCCGGGGGGTACAATGAGCAGTTCTTC	CSAPPGGYNEQFF
few	TRBV6-4	TRBD2	TRBJ2-1	TGTGCCAGCAGTGAGACCGGGACTAATCCCTACAATGAGCAGTTCTTC	CASSETGTNPYNEQFF
few	TRBV20-1	NA	TRBJ1-1	TGCAGTGCTAGAATAGGGAGGTTGAACACTGAAGCTTTCTTT	CSARIGRLNTEAFF
once	TRBV28	NA	TRBJ1-2	TGTGCCAGCAGTCAACAGACTAACTATGGCTACACCTTC	CASSQQTNYGYTF
NA	TRBV3-1	NA	TRBJ2-2	TGTGCCAGCAGCCCCTTACAGGGGAACACCGGGGAGCTGTTTTTT	CASSPLQGNTGELFF
NA	TRBV7-9	NA	TRBJ1-6	TGTGCCAGCAGCTTAGCCAGCGTCTATAATTCACCCCTCCACTTT	CASSLASVYNSPLHF
few	TRBV7-9	TRBD1	TRBJ2-5	TGTGCCAGCACTCCTTCCGGGACAGGGGGCGAGACCCAGTACTTC	CASTPSGTGGETQYF
many	TRBV11-2	NA	TRBJ2-1	TGTGCCAGCAGCTTAGCTCCTCGGGTCGCCTACAATGAGCAGTTCTTC	CASSLAPRVAYNEQFF
many	TRBV7-8	NA	TRBJ1-2	TGTGCCAGCAGCTCTTCAGAATCCTATGGCTACACCTTC	CASSSSESYGYTF
few	TRBV19	NA	TRBJ1-2	TGTGCCAGTAAATGGTCGGGCGCCGACTATGGCTACACCTTC	CASKWSGADYGYTF
many	TRBV7-6	NA	TRBJ1-1	TGTGCCAGCAGCTTAAGCATGAACACTGAAGCTTTCTTT	CASSLSMNTEAFF
few	TRBV4-1	TRBD1	TRBJ2-5	TGCGCCAGCAGGCCGGAGACAGGGGCTACACGGAGGGAGACCCAGTACTTC	CASRPETGATRRETQYF
many	TRBV29-1	NA	TRBJ1-2	TGCAGCGTTGAATCAGGGTTTGGCTACACCTTC	CSVESGFGYTF
many	TRBV6-6	TRBD1	TRBJ2-5	TGTGCCAGCAGTTACCCTCCTGACAGGGTTAGCCCAGAGACCCAGTACTTC	CASSYPPDRVSPETQYF
NA	TRBV12-2	NA	TRBJ1-2	TGTGCAAGTCGCTTAGCGTGGATCACCGGGACGCCAAACTATGGCTACACCTTC	CASRLAWITGTPNYGYTF
NA	TRBV5-4	TRBD2	TRBJ2-1	TGTGCCAGCAGCTTACTAGCGGGGGGTTACAATGAGCAGTTCTTC	CASSLLAGGYNEQFF
NA	TRBV10-3	TRBD2	TRBJ2-1	TGTGCCAGCCAAGAGCGGGGCACTAACAATGAGCAGTTCTTC	CASQERGTNNEQFF
NA	TRBV7-9	NA	TRBJ2-3	TGTGCCAGCATGGCGGGGTCCAATACGCAGTATTTT	CASMAGSNTQYF
few	TRBV11-2	TRBD1	TRBJ1-2	TGTGCCAGCAGCCCCGGGACAGGCATCGGCTATGGCTACACCTTC	CASSPGTGIGYGYTF
NA	TRBV12-3/TRBV12-4	TRBD1	TRBJ1-2	TGTGCCAGCAGGGGACAGGGATTCAACTATGGCTACACCTTC	CASRGQGFNYGYTF
many	TRBV6-5	NA	TRBJ1-1	TGTGCCACAAAGGAGTTGAGCAGATCACTGAACACTGAAGCTTTCTTT	CATKELSRSLNTEAFF
many	TRBV5-1	TRBD1	TRBJ1-4	TGCGCCAGCAGCTCCGGACAGGTTTCTACTAATGAAAAACTGTTTTTT	CASSSGQVSTNEKLFF
NA	TRBV20-1	TRBD1	TRBJ2-7	TGCAGTGCTAGGGCGGGGGACAGGGTCCTCTACGAGCAGTACTTC	CSARAGDRVLYEQYF
few	TRBV6-5	TRBD2	TRBJ2-3	TGTGCCAGCAGTTATCTAGCGGGAACAGATACGCAGTATTTT	CASSYLAGTDTQYF
NA	TRBV20-1	TRBD2	TRBJ2-5	TGCAGTGCTGGCCTTCTAGCGGGGGACCAAGAGACCCAGTACTTC	CSAGLLAGDQETQYF
few	TRBV7-8	NA	TRBJ2-6	TGTGCCAGCAGCTTCTCTTTCACAAGGGCCCGTACTATCTCTGGGGCCAACGTCCTGACTTTC	CASSFSFTRARTISGANVLTF
NA	TRBV19	NA	TRBJ2-1	TGTGCCAGTAAGCGCAGGGCGGATAGCTCCTACAATGAGCAGTTCTTC	CASKRRADSSYNEQFF
NA	TRBV6-2/TRBV6-3	NA	TRBJ2-7	TGTGCCAGCAGTTACAAGCCAGGGGAAGGGCAGTACTTC	CASSYKPGEGQYF
NA	TRBV12-3/TRBV12-4	NA	TRBJ1-5	TGTGCCAGCAGTTTAAGTCCTTTGGGGGTGGGTCAGCCCCAGCATTTT	CASSLSPLGVGQPQHF
NA	TRBV4-3	NA	TRBJ2-3	TGCGCCAGCAGCCAAGGGTGGGGAGTAGGAGATACGCAGTATTTT	CASSQGWGVGDTQYF
NA	TRBV3-2	NA	TRBJ1-6	TGTGCCAGCAGCCAAGATGGAGGCTCTAGGGCACCCCTCCACTTT	CASSQDGGSRAPLHF
NA	TRBV18	TRBD2	TRBJ2-1	TGTGCCAGCTCACCACCGACTAGCGGGGGGTTCAAAAACATTCAGTTCTTC	CASSPPTSGGFKNIQFF
NA	TRBV4-1	NA	TRBJ1-2	TGCGCCAGCAGCTCCCGGACCCGAGGCAACTATGGCTACACCTTC	CASSSRTRGNYGYTF
few	TRBV10-3	TRBD1	TRBJ1-1	TGTGCCATCAGCGGGACAGGGAGGAACACTGAAGCTTTCTTT	CAISGTGRNTEAFF
few	TRBV29-1	NA	TRBJ2-1	TGCAGCGCCTCACCGGGGGCGGGGGAACAGAATGAGCAGTTCTTC	CSASPGAGEQNEQFF
few	TRBV4-2	NA	TRBJ1-4	TGTGCCAGCCATAAGAGTCCGCTAGTCCCGATTAATAATGAAAAACTGTTTTTT	CASHKSPLVPINNEKLFF
NA	TRBV12-2	NA	TRBJ1-6	TGTGCAAGTCGCTTAGAATGCGCCAGAAGCTCCTATAATTCACCCCTCCACTTT	CASRLECARSSYNSPLHF
few	TRBV28	TRBD2	TRBJ2-1	TGTGCCAGCAGTTTATCGGGCCGGGCTAGCGGGGTCTACAATGAGCAGTTCTTC	CASSLSGRASGVYNEQFF
NA	TRBV27	NA	TRBJ2-1	TGTGTCAGCAGCCCCGCCACAAAGGGGTACTCCTACAATGAGCAGTTCTTC	CVSSPATKGYSYNEQFF
few	TRBV6-1	NA	TRBJ1-1	TGTGCCAGCAGTGAAGCACCCCGGGCCCGGGGCGGTTTCTTT	CASSEAPRARGGFF
few	TRBV3-1	TRBD2	TRBJ2-1	TGTGCCAGCAGCCCGAGCGGGGGGACCTTCTATGAGCAGTTCTTC	CASSPSGGTFYEQFF
few	TRBV29-1	NA	TRBJ2-2	TGCAGCACACGACAAGCCGGGGAGCTGTTTTTT	CSTRQAGELFF
many	TRBV4-3	NA	TRBJ1-1	TGCGCCAGCAGCCAAGACGGGGATGGAGGCACTGAAGCTTTCTTT	CASSQDGDGGTEAFF
few	TRBV6-2/TRBV6-3	TRBD2	TRBJ2-7	TGTGCCAGCAGTTACTATGCAGGGACTACGGGGGAGCAGTACTTC	CASSYYAGTTGEQYF
NA	TRBV7-8	NA	TRBJ1-2	TGTGCCAGCAGCTCAATAACACAGGGATATGGCTACACCTTC	CASSSITQGYGYTF
few	TRBV28	NA	TRBJ2-5	TGTGCCAGCAGTTTAGCCCAAGAGACCCAGTACTTC	CASSLAQETQYF
NA	TRBV5-1	TRBD1	TRBJ1-1	TGCGCCAGCAGCTTAGAATCCGGGACAGAACGACTGAACACTGAAGCTTTCTTT	CASSLESGTERLNTEAFF
NA	TRBV25-1	NA	TRBJ1-2	TGTGCCAGCAGTGAATTTCGCCAGAACCCCCTTGGCTACACCTTC	CASSEFRQNPLGYTF